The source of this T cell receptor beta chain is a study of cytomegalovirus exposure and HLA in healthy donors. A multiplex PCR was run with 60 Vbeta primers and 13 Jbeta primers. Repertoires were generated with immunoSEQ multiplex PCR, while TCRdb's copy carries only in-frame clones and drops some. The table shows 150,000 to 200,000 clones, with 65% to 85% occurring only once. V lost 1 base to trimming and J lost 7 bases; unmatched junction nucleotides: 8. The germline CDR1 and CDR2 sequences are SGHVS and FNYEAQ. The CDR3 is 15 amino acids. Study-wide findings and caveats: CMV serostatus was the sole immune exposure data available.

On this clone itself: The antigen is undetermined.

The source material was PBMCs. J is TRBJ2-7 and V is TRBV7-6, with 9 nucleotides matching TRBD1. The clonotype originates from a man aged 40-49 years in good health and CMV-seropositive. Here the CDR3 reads CASSLVGQGRGEQYF. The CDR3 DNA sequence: TGTGCCAGCAGCTTAGTCGGACAGGGGCGCGGTGAGCAGTACTTC.